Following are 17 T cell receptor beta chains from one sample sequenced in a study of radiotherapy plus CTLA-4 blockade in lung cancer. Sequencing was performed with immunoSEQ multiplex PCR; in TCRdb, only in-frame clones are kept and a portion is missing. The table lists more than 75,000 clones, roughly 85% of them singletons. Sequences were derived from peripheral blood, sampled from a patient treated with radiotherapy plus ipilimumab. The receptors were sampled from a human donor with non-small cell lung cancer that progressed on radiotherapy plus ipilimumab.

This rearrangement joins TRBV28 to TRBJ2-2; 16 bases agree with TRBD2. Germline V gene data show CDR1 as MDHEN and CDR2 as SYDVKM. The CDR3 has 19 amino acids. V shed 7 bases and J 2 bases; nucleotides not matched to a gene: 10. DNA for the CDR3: TGTGCCAGCACCGGTCCGGGACTAGCGGGAGGGTTAAACACCGGGGAGCTGTTTTTT. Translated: CASTGPGLAGGLNTGELFF.

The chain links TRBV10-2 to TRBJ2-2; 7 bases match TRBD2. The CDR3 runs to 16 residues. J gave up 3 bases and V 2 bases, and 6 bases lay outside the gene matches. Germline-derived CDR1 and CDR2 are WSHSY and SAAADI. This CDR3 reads CASSEDWGGDTGELFF. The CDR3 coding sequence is TGCGCCAGCAGTGAGGACTGGGGGGGGGACACCGGGGAGCTGTTTTTT.

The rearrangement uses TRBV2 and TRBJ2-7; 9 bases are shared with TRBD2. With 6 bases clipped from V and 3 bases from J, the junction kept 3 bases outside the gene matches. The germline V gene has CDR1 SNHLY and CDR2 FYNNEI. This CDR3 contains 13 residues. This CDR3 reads CASRRGGFYEQYV. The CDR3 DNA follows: TGTGCCAGCAGGCGGGGGGGGTTCTACGAGCAGTACGTC.

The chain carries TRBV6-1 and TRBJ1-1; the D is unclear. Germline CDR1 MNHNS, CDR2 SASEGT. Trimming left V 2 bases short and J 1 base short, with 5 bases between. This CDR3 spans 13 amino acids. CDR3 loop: CASSERWNTEAFF. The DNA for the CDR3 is TGTGCCAGCAGTGAAAGGTGGAACACTGAAGCTTTCTTT.

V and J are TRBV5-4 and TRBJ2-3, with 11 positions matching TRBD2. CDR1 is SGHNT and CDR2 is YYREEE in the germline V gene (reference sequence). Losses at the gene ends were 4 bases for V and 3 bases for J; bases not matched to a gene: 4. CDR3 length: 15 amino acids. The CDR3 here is CASSEGLAATDTQYF. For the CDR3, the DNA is TGTGCCAGCAGCGAGGGACTAGCGGCAACAGATACGCAGTATTTT.

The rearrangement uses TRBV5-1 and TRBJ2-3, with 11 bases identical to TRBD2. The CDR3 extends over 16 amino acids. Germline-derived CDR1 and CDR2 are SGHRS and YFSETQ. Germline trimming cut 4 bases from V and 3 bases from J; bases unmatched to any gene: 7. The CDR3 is CASSLSGRAGTDTQYF. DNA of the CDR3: TGCGCCAGCAGCCTTAGCGGGAGGGCCGGTACAGATACGCAGTATTTT.

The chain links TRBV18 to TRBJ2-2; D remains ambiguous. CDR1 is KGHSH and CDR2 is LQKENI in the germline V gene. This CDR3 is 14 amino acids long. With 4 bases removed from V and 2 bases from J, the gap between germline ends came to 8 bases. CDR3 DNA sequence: TGTGCCAGCTCACGGGATAGAAACACCGGGGAGCTGTTTTTT. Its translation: CASSRDRNTGELFF.

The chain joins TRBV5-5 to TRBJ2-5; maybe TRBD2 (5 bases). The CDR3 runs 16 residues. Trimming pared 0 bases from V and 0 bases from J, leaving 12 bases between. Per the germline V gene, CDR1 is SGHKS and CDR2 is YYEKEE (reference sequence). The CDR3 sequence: CASSLEGGSYQETQYF. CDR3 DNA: TGTGCCAGCAGCTTGGAGGGCGGGTCGTACCAAGAGACCCAGTACTTC.

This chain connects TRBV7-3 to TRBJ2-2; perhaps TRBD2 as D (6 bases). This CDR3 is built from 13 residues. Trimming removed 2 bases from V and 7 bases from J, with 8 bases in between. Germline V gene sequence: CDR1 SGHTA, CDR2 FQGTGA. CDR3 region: CASSLPGLGELFF. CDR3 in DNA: TGTGCCAGCAGCTTACCGGGACTCGGGGAGCTGTTTTTT. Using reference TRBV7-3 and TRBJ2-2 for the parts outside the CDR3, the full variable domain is GAGVSQTPSNKVTEKGKYVELRCDPISGHTALYWYRQSLGQGPEFLIYFQGTGAADDSGLPNDRFFAVRPEGSVSTLKIQRTERGDSAVYLCASSLPGLGELFFGEGSRLTVL.

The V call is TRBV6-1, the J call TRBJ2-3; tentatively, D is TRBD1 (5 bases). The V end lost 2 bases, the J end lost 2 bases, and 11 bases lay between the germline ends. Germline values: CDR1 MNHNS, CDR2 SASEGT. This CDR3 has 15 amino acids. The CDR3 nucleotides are TGTGCCAGCAGTGAATTCGGCAGGGACACAGATACGCAGTATTTT. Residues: CASSEFGRDTDTQYF.

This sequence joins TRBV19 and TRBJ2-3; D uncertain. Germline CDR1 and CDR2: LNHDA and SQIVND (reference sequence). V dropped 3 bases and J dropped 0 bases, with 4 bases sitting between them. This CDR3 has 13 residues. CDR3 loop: CASSIPSTDTQYF. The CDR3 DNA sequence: TGTGCCAGTAGTATCCCAAGCACAGATACGCAGTATTTT.

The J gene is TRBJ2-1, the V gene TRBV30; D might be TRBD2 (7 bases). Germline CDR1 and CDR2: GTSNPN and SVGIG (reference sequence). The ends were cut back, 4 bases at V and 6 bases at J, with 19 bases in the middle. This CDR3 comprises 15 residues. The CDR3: CAWTSGGAGSNEQFF. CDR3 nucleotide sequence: TGTGCCTGGACTTCTGGGGGGGCAGGGAGCAATGAGCAGTTCTTC.

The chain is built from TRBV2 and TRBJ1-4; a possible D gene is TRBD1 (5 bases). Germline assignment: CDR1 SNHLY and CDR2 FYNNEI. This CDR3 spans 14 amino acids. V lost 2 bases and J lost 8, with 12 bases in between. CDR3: CASSEYAGPEKLFF. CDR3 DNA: TGTGCCAGCAGTGAATACGCAGGGCCGGAAAAACTGTTTTTT.

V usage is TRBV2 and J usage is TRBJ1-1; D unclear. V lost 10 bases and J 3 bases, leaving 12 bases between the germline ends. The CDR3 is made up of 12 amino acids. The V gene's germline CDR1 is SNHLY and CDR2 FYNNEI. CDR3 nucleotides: TGTGCCAAATCCCTGGAAGACACTGAAGCTTTCTTT. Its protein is CAKSLEDTEAFF. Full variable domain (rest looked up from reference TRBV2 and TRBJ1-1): EPEVTQTPSHQVTQMGQEVILRCVPISNHLYFYWYRQILGQKVEFLVSFYNNEISEKSEIFDDQFSVERPDGSNFTLKIRSTKLEDSAMYFCAKSLEDTEAFFGQGTRLTVV.

As DNA, the CDR3 is TGTGCCAGCAGCTCTCAGGGTTTCACAGATACGCAGTATTTT. Protein product: CASSSQGFTDTQYF. The gene calls are TRBV7-3 and TRBJ2-3; the D gene is possibly TRBD1 (5 bases). The V and J ends lost 4 bases and 2 bases respectively, with 10 bases between them. CDR3 length: 14 residues. Germline V gene sequence: CDR1 SGHTA, CDR2 FQGTGA.

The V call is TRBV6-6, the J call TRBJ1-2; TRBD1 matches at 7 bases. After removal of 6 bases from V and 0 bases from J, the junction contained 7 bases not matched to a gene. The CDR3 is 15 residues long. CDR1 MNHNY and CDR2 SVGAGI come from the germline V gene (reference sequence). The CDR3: CASSRGDGTNYGYTF. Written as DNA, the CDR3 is TGTGCCAGCAGCAGGGGGGACGGTACTAACTATGGCTACACCTTC.

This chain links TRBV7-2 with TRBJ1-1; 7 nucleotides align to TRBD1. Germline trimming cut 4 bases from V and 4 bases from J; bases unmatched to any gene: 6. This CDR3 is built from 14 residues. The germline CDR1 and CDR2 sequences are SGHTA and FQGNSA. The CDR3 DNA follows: TGTGCCAGCAGCTCCGCAGGGGGGAGCACTGAAGCTTTCTTT. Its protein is CASSSAGGSTEAFF. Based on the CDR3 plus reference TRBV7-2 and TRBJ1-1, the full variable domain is GAGVSQSPSNKVTEKGKDVELRCDPISGHTALYWYRQSLGQGLEFLIYFQGNSAPDKSGLPSDRFSAERTGGSVSTLTIQRTQQEDSAVYLCASSSAGGSTEAFFGQGTRLTVV.